This TCR beta chain comes out of a study of T cells in localized non-small cell lung cancer. General study results and limits: Of the top 100 tumor clones, median around 55 were in adjacent lung, 25 to 35 among its top 100. Uninvolved adjacent lung, not tumor, had the highest T cell clonality. As only one tumor region underwent sequencing, heterogeneity remains possible. Longer overall survival associated with higher blood T cell density; shorter survival with higher adjacent-lung clonality.

The CDR3 length is 13 residues. The V gene lost 3 bases and the J gene lost 6 bases, with 11 bases spanning the gap. Germline assignment: CDR1 LNHNV and CDR2 YYDKDF (reference sequence). The assay was immunoSEQ multiplex PCR, and TCRdb's table has in-frame clones only and misses some. In the table there are approximately 80,000 clones, 80% of which are singletons. Concerning this clone: Its antigen is still unknown.

The specimen comprised peripheral blood, sampled before any cancer treatment. The TCR was taken from a female donor over 55 with stage I lung adenocarcinoma. V is TRBV15 and J is TRBJ1-1, with D uncertain. Here the CDR3 DNA reads TGTGCCACCAGCAGTTACAGAGGCGCTGAAGCTTTCTTT. Translated, it gives CATSSYRGAEAFF.